A selection of T cell receptor beta chains follows, all from one sample in a study of cytomegalovirus exposure and HLA in healthy donors. TCRdb's copy holds only in-frame clones and misses some; the assay was immunoSEQ multiplex PCR. The table records about 190,000 clones, around 84% of them present only once. Sequenced: PBMCs. The receptors were sampled from a man aged 35 to 55 in good health and CMV-seropositive. Both conserved end residues are part of each CDR3. The D gene is left open where the match is weak. Expanded clones are given a class, and other clones once, few, many or no size at all.

V gene: TRBV5-1
clone size: -
J gene: TRBJ2-3
D gene: TRBD1
CDR3 DNA: TGCGCCAGCAGTTTAGCCGGGACAGGGGGTGCAGATACGCAGTATTTT
CDR3 protein: CASSLAGTGGADTQYF

V gene: TRBV7-3
clone size: once
J gene: TRBJ1-1
D gene: -
CDR3 DNA: TGTGCCAGCAGCCCCCAAGGGGGAAACACTGAAGCTTTCTTT
CDR3 protein: CASSPQGGNTEAFF

V gene: TRBV6-4
clone size: few
J gene: TRBJ1-6
D gene: -
CDR3 DNA: TGTGCCAGCAGTGACTCGAGGGTTTCACCCCTCCACTTT
CDR3 protein: CASSDSRVSPLHF

V gene: TRBV10-3
clone size: -
J gene: TRBJ2-7
D gene: TRBD2
CDR3 DNA: TGTGCCATCACACCCACTAGCGGGGGGGCCATAAACGAGCAGTACTTC
CDR3 protein: CAITPTSGGAINEQYF

V gene: TRBV2
clone size: -
J gene: TRBJ2-3
D gene: -
CDR3 DNA: TGTGCCAGCAGTGAACAGAGCACAGATACGCAGTATTTT
CDR3 protein: CASSEQSTDTQYF

V gene: TRBV7-6
clone size: -
J gene: TRBJ1-6
D gene: TRBD1
CDR3 DNA: TGTGCCAGCAGCCCAGGGGACAGTAGGGCACCCCTCCACTTT
CDR3 protein: CASSPGDSRAPLHF

V gene: TRBV2
clone size: -
J gene: TRBJ1-1
D gene: TRBD1
CDR3 DNA: TGTGCCAGCAGTGTAGAACAGGGGAGCACTGAAGCTTTCTTT
CDR3 protein: CASSVEQGSTEAFF

V gene: TRBV6-5
clone size: -
J gene: TRBJ2-1
D gene: -
CDR3 DNA: TGTGCCAGCGGATTAGCTGGGGAGAGGGAGCAGTTCTTC
CDR3 protein: CASGLAGEREQFF

V gene: TRBV5-1
clone size: -
J gene: TRBJ1-1
D gene: -
CDR3 DNA: TGCGCCAGCAGAGGGGTTACGGGCACTGAAGCTTTCTTT
CDR3 protein: CASRGVTGTEAFF

V gene: TRBV30
clone size: -
J gene: TRBJ1-1
D gene: TRBD1
CDR3 DNA: TGTGCCTGGGGCAAGAGGGGGACAGGGGGCACTGAAGCTTTCTTT
CDR3 protein: CAWGKRGTGGTEAFF

V gene: TRBV6-1
clone size: -
J gene: TRBJ1-5
D gene: -
CDR3 DNA: TGTGCCAGCAGTGAAAGTATTGTGGCAGGTAATCAGCCCCAGCATTTT
CDR3 protein: CASSESIVAGNQPQHF

V gene: TRBV27
clone size: -
J gene: TRBJ2-1
D gene: TRBD2
CDR3 DNA: TGTGCCAGCAGTTGGACTAGCGGGAGGAATGAGCAGTTCTTC
CDR3 protein: CASSWTSGRNEQFF

V gene: TRBV4-3
clone size: -
J gene: TRBJ2-7
D gene: -
CDR3 DNA: TGCGCCAGCAGCCAAGCGGGGGGCGGGGGTCGGCAGTACTTC
CDR3 protein: CASSQAGGGGRQYF

V gene: TRBV27
clone size: -
J gene: TRBJ2-6
D gene: -
CDR3 DNA: TGTGCCAGCAGTTTATCGTACAGGGGGGGCTCTGGGGCCAACGTCCTGACTTTC
CDR3 protein: CASSLSYRGGSGANVLTF

V gene: TRBV5-5
clone size: -
J gene: TRBJ2-2
D gene: -
CDR3 DNA: TGTGCCAGCAGCTTGGCCCCTAGCCGTATCAACGGGGAGCTGTTTTTT
CDR3 protein: CASSLAPSRINGELFF

V gene: TRBV6-5
clone size: -
J gene: TRBJ2-3
D gene: -
CDR3 DNA: TGTGCCAGCAGTTACTCGGGGGCAGCAGATACGCAGTATTTT
CDR3 protein: CASSYSGAADTQYF

V gene: TRBV6-5
clone size: -
J gene: TRBJ1-1
D gene: -
CDR3 DNA: TGTGCCAGCAGTTACCGCACAGGGAGCACTGAAGCTTTCTTT
CDR3 protein: CASSYRTGSTEAFF

V gene: TRBV6-5
clone size: -
J gene: TRBJ1-1
D gene: -
CDR3 DNA: TGTGCCAGCATCCCTGGACAATACACTGAAGCTTTCTTT
CDR3 protein: CASIPGQYTEAFF

V gene: TRBV5-1
clone size: -
J gene: TRBJ2-5
D gene: TRBD1
CDR3 DNA: TGCGCCAGCAGCTTGTACCTAACGGGACAGCCCTTCATTGAGACCCAGTACTTC
CDR3 protein: CASSLYLTGQPFIETQYF

V gene: TRBV5-1
clone size: -
J gene: TRBJ2-1
D gene: TRBD2
CDR3 DNA: TGCGCCAGCAGCTTGGGAGGACTAGCCCGGAATGAGCAGTTCTTC
CDR3 protein: CASSLGGLARNEQFF

V gene: TRBV4-1
clone size: once
J gene: TRBJ2-5
D gene: TRBD2
CDR3 DNA: TGCGTCAGCAGCCAGAGCGGGATCCTCCAAGAGACCCAGTACTTC
CDR3 protein: CVSSQSGILQETQYF

V gene: TRBV7-9
clone size: -
J gene: TRBJ2-6
D gene: -
CDR3 DNA: TGCGCCAGCAGCCAAGAGGCGCTCTCTGGGGCCAACGTCCTGACTTTC
CDR3 protein: CASSQEALSGANVLTF

V gene: TRBV6-5
clone size: -
J gene: TRBJ2-7
D gene: TRBD1
CDR3 DNA: TGTGCCAGCACCCCGGGACAGGGAGCCTACGAGCAGTACTTC
CDR3 protein: CASTPGQGAYEQYF

V gene: TRBV9
clone size: -
J gene: TRBJ2-2
D gene: TRBD2
CDR3 DNA: TGTGCCAGCAGCGTACTAGCGGGAGCTAACACCGGGGAGCTGTTTTTT
CDR3 protein: CASSVLAGANTGELFF

V gene: TRBV11-2
clone size: -
J gene: TRBJ2-1
D gene: TRBD2
CDR3 DNA: TGTGCCAGCAGCCCGACCGTCGCGGGAGTTTCCAATGAGCAGTTCTTC
CDR3 protein: CASSPTVAGVSNEQFF

V gene: TRBV30
clone size: -
J gene: TRBJ1-5
D gene: TRBD1
CDR3 DNA: TGTGCCTGGAGTGTTCAGGACAGGGTCCAGCATTTT
CDR3 protein: CAWSVQDRVQHF

V gene: TRBV5-8
clone size: -
J gene: TRBJ1-5
D gene: -
CDR3 DNA: TGTGCCAGCAGCTTTCAGACAGATTCGACCCTCAATCAGCCCCAGCATTTT
CDR3 protein: CASSFQTDSTLNQPQHF

V gene: TRBV19
clone size: -
J gene: TRBJ2-1
D gene: TRBD2
CDR3 DNA: TGTGCCAGTAGTGTGGGGACTAGGGGTTTGGGAGGTGAGCAGTTCTTC
CDR3 protein: CASSVGTRGLGGEQFF

V gene: TRBV7-6
clone size: -
J gene: TRBJ2-1
D gene: TRBD2
CDR3 DNA: TGTGCCAGCAGCCAGGGACTAGCGGGGGGGAATGAGCAGTTCTTC
CDR3 protein: CASSQGLAGGNEQFF

V gene: TRBV9
clone size: once
J gene: TRBJ2-3
D gene: TRBD1
CDR3 DNA: TGTGCCAGCAGCGTAGGACAGGGAGACACAGATACGCAGTATTTT
CDR3 protein: CASSVGQGDTDTQYF

V gene: TRBV19
clone size: -
J gene: TRBJ1-4
D gene: TRBD1
CDR3 DNA: TGTGCCAGTAAGGCAGGGGGAGGTGAAAAACTGTTTTTT
CDR3 protein: CASKAGGGEKLFF

V gene: TRBV15
clone size: -
J gene: TRBJ2-3
D gene: -
CDR3 DNA: TGTGCCACCAGCAGAGCTATCTCCAGCACAGATACGCAGTATTTT
CDR3 protein: CATSRAISSTDTQYF

V gene: TRBV4-1
clone size: -
J gene: TRBJ1-5
D gene: -
CDR3 DNA: TGCGCCAGCAGCCAAGATGACGGAGCTCCTGGCAATCAGCCCCAGCATTTT
CDR3 protein: CASSQDDGAPGNQPQHF

V gene: TRBV18
clone size: once
J gene: TRBJ1-1
D gene: -
CDR3 DNA: TGTGCCAGCTCCCCCGGACAAGGACGGACTGAAGCTTTCTTT
CDR3 protein: CASSPGQGRTEAFF